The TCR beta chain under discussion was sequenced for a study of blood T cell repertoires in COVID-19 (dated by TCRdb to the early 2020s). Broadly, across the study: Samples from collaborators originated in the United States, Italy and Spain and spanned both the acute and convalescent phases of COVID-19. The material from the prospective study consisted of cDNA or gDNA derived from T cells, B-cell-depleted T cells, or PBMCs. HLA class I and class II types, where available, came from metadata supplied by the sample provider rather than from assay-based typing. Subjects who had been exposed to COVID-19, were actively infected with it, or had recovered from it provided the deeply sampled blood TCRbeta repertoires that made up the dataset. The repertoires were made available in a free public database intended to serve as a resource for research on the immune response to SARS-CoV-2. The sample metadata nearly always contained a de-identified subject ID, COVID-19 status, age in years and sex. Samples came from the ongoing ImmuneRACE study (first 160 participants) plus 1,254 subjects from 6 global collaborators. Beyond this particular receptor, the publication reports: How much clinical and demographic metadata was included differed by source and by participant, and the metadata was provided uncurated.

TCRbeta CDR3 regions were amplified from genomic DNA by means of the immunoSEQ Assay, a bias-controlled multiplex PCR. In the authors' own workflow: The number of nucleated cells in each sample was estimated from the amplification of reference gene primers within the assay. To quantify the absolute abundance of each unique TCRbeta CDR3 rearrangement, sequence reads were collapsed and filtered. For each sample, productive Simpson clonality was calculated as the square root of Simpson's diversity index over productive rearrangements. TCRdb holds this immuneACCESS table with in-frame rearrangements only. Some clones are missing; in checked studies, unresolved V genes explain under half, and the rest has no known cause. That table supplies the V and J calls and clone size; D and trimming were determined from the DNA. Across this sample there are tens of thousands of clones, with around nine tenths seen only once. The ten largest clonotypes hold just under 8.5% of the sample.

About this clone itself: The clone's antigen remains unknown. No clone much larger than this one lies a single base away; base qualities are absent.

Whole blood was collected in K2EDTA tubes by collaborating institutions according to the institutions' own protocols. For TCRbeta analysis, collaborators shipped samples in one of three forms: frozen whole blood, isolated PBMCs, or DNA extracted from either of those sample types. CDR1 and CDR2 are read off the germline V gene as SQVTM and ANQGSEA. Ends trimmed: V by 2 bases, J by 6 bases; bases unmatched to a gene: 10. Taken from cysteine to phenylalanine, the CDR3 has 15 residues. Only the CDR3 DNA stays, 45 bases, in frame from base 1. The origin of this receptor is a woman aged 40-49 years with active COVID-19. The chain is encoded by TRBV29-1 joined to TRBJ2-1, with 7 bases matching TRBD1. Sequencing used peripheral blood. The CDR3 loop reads CSVEPSKGAGNEQFF. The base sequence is TGCAGCGTTGAACCCTCTAAGGGGGCTGGCAATGAGCAGTTCTTC.